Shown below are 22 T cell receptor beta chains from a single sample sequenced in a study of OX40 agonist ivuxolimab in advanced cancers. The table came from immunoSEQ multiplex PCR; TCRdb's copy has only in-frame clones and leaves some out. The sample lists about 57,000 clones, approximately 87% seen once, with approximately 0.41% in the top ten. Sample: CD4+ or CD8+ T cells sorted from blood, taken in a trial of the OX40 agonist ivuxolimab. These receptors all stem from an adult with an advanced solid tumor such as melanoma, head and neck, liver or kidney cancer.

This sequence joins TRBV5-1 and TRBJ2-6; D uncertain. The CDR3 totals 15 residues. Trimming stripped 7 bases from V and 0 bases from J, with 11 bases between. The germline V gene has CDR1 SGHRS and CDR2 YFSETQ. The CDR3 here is CASLGDPSGANVLTF. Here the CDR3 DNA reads TGCGCCAGCCTCGGTGACCCCTCTGGGGCCAACGTCCTGACTTTC.

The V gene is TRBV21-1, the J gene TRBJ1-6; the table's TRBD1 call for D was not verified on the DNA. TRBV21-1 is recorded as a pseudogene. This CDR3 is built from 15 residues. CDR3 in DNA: TGTGCCAGCCAGACAGTTCTCTCCTATAATTCACCCCTCCACTTT. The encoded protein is CASQTVLSYNSPLHF.

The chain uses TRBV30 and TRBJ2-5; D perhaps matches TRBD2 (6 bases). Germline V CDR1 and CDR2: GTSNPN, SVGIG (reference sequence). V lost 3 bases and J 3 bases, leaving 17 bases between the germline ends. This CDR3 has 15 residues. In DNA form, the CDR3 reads TGTGCCTGGAGCGACCCAGCTGCGGGAAAAGAGACCCAGTACTTC. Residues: CAWSDPAAGKETQYF.

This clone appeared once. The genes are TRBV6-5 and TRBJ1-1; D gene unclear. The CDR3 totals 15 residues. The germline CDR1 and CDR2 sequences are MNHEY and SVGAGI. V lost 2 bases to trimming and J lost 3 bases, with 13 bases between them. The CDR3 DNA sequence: TGTGCCAGCAGTTACGTTTGGTCCGCGGACACTGAAGCTTTCTTT. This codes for CASSYVWSADTEAFF.

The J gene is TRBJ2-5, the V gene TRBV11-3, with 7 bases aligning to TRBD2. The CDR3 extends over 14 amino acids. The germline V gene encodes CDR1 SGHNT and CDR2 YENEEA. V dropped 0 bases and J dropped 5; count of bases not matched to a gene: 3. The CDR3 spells CASSLDDGGETQYF. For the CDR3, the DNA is TGTGCCAGCAGCTTAGACGACGGGGGGGAGACCCAGTACTTC.

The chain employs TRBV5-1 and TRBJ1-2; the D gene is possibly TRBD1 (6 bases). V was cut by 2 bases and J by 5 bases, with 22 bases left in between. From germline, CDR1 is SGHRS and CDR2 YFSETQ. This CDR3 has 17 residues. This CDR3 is CASSFSLDRSSRYGYTF. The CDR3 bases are TGCGCCAGCAGCTTTTCCCTTGACAGGTCCTCAAGATATGGCTACACCTTC.

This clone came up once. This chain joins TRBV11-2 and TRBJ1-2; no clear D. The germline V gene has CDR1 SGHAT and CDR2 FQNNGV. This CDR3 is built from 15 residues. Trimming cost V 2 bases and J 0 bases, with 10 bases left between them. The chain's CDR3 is CASSLIAAANYGYTF. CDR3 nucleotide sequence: TGTGCCAGCAGCTTAATTGCAGCAGCTAACTATGGCTACACCTTC.

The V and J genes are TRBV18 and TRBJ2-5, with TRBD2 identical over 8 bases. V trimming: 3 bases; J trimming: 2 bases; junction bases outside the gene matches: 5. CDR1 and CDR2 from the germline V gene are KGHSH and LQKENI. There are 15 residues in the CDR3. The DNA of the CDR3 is TGTGCCAGCTCACCTCTAGCGGGTAGACAAGAGACCCAGTACTTC. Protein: CASSPLAGRQETQYF.

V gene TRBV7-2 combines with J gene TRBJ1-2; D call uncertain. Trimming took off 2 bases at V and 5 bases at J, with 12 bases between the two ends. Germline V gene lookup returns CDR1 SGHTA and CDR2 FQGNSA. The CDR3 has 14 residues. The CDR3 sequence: CASSLSQVSYGYTF. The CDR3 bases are TGTGCCAGCAGCTTATCCCAGGTCTCATATGGCTACACCTTC.

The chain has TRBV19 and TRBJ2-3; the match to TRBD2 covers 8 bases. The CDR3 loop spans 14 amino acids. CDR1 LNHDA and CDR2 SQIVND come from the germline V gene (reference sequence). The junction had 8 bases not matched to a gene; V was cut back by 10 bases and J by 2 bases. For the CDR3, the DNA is TGTGCCACCGGTATAGCGGGGTCCACAGATACGCAGTATTTT. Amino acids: CATGIAGSTDTQYF. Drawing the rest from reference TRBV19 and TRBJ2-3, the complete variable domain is DGGITQSPKYLFRKEGQNVTLSCEQNLNHDAMYWYRQDPGQGLRLIYYSQIVNDFQKGDIAEGYSVSREKKESFPLTVTSAQKNPTAFYLCATGIAGSTDTQYFGPGTRLTVL.

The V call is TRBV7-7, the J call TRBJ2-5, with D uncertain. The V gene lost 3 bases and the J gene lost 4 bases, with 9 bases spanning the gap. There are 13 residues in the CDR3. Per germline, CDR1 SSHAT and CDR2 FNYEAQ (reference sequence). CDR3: CASSFILRETQYF. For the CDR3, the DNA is TGTGCCAGCAGCTTTATACTGAGAGAGACCCAGTACTTC. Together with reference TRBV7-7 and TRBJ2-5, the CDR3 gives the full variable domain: GAGVSQSPRYKVTKRGQDVTLRCDPISSHATLYWYQQALGQGPEFLTYFNYEAQPDKSGLPSDRFSAERPEGSISTLTIQRTEQRDSAMYRCASSFILRETQYFGPGTRLLVL.

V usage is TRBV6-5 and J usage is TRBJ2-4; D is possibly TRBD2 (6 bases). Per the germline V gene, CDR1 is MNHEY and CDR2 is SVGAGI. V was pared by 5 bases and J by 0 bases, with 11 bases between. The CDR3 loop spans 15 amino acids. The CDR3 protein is CASSGGVLAKNIQYF. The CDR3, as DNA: TGTGCCAGCAGTGGCGGGGTACTAGCCAAAAACATTCAGTACTTC.

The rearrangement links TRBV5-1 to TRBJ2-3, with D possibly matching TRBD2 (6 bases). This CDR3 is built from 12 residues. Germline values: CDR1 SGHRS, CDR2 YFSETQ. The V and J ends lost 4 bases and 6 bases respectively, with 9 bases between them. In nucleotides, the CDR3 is TGCGCCAGCAGCCCACTAGCTGATACGCAGTATTTT. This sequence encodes CASSPLADTQYF. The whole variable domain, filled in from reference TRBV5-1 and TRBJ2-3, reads KAGVTQTPRYLIKTRGQQVTLSCSPISGHRSVSWYQQTPGQGLQFLFEYFSETQRNKGNFPGRFSGRQFSNSRSEMNVSTLELGDSALYLCASSPLADTQYFGPGTRLTVL.

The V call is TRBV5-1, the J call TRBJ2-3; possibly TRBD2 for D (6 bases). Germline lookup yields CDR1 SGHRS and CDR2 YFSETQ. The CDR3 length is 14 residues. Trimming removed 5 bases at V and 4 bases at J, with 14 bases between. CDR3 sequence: CASSTGTPSDTQYF. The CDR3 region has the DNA TGCGCCAGCAGTACCGGGACTCCATCAGATACGCAGTATTTT.

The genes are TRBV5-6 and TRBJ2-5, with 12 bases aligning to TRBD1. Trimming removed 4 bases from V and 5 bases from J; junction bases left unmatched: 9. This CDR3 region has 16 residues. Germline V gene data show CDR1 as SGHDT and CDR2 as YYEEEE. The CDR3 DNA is TGTGCCAGCAGCGAGGTGGGACAGGGGGCTCGGGAGACCCAGTACTTC. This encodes CASSEVGQGARETQYF.

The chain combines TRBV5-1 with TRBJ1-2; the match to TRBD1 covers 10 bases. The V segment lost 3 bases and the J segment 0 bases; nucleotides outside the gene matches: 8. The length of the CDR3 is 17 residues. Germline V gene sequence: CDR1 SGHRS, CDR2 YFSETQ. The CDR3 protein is CASSSEGQGRANYGYTF. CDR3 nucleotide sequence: TGCGCCAGCAGCTCGGAGGGACAGGGGAGAGCTAACTATGGCTACACCTTC.

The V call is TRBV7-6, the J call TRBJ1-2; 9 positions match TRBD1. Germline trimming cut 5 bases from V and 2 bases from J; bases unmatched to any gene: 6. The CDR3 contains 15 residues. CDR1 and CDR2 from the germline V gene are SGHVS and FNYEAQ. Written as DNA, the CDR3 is TGTGCCAGCAGCACCCCGGGACAGGGAAACTATGGCTACACCTTC. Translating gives CASSTPGQGNYGYTF.

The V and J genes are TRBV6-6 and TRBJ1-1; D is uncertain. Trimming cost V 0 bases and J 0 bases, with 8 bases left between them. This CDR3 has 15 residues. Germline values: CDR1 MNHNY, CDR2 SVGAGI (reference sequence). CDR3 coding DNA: TGTGCCAGCAGTTACTCAGGAAGCATGAACACTGAAGCTTTCTTT. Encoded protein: CASSYSGSMNTEAFF.

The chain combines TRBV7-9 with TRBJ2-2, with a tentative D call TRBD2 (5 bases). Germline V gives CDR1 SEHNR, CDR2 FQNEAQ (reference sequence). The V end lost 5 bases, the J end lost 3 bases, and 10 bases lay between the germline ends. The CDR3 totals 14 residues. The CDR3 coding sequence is TGTGCCAGCAGCCAGGAGGAACACACCGGGGAGCTGTTTTTT. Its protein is CASSQEEHTGELFF.

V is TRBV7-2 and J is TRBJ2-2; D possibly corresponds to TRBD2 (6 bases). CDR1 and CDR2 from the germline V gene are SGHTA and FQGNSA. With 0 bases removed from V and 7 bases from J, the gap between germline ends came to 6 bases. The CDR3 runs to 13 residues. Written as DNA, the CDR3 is TGTGCCAGCAGCTTAGCGGGGGGCGGGGAGCTGTTTTTT. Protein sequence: CASSLAGGGELFF.

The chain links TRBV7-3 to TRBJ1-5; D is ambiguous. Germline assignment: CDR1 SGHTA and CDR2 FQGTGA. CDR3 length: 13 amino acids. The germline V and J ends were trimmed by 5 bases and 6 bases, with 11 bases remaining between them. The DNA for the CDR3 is TGTGCCAGCAGCCCCGGGCGCGGTCAGCCCCAGCATTTT. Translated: CASSPGRGQPQHF.

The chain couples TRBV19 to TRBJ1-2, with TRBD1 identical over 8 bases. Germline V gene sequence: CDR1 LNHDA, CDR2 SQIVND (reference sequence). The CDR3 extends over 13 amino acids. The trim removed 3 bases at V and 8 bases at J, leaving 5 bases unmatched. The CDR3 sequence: CASSIDRGKGYTF. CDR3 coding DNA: TGTGCCAGTAGTATTGACAGGGGTAAAGGCTACACCTTC.